This T cell receptor beta chain was identified during a study of blood T cell repertoires in COVID-19. Libraries were prepared by immunoSEQ multiplex PCR; TCRdb keeps only in-frame clonotypes and omits some of them. The sample holds 250,000 to 350,000 clones, 80% to 90% seen once. CDR1 and CDR2 from the germline V gene are KGHDR and SFDVKD. The CDR3 totals 13 residues. The ends lost 3 bases at V and 7 bases at J; junction bases unmatched: 2. Recruitment covered about 26 US areas and drew participants whose ages spanned roughly 18 to 100 years. Input material: PBMCs or T cells enriched from blood (not recorded which). This TCR was recovered from a woman in her 30s who had recovered from COVID-19. The chain uses TRBV24-1 and TRBJ1-2, with 9 bases lining up with TRBD1. The CDR3 spells CATSDTGGPGYTF. The CDR3 nucleotides read TGTGCCACCAGTGATACAGGGGGCCCTGGCTACACCTTC.